This T cell receptor (beta chain) was found in a study of T cells expressing NK-cell markers (dated by TCRdb to 2020 to 2021). As for the study more broadly: Roughly 8 donors provided sorted CD3+CD56+NKG2C+, CD3+CD56+NKG2C- and CD3+CD56-NKG2C+ T-cell subsets, whose TCR beta-chain repertoires were profiled. Among the eight sequenced donors, only one was HCMV-seronegative, while the other seven were HCMV-seropositive. The libraries were sequenced on Illumina HiSeq 2000/2500, MiSeq or NextSeq, producing 2 x 150 bp reads. All eight donors whose samples were sequenced were randomly selected healthy volunteers, three of them men and five women. Study-wide conclusions, independent of this receptor: In over five donors, the dominant CD3+CD56+NKG2C+ clonotypes were found to rank among the top 10 CD8+ clonotypes and to make up roughly 1.0-7.0% of CD8+ T cells. Those dominant clonotypes were again the most abundant among CD3+CD56-NKG2C+ cells in a few donors, at about 28.3-65%. It remained unclear whether the expanded NKG2C-expressing T cell clones were specific for HCMV antigens.

Concerning this clonotype: What this receptor recognizes is not known.

Measured from the cysteine to the phenylalanine, the CDR3 is 14 residues long. No DNA is listed. CDR1 and CDR2 are drawn from the germline V gene: MNHNS, SASEGT. HCMV serostatus was determined by detecting HCMV-specific IgG in serum with a commercial ELISA kit. Peripheral blood mononuclear cells were isolated from blood by Ficoll density gradient centrifugation. TCRdb names Illumina HiSeq 2000 as the instrument used. The TCR beta cDNA libraries were made using 5'RACE template switching, a step that added both a universal primer site and unique molecular identifiers. cDNA synthesis was primed from the TCR beta constant segment and was followed by two successive PCR amplification steps. Per the authors' processing: Reads were demultiplexed and grouped by UMI with MIGEC, and clonotypes were assembled and quantified with MiTCR. To exclude erroneous sequences, any TCR cDNA sequence not supported by at least two reads was discarded. The tcR package was used for downstream repertoire analysis, and clonotypes were matched across fractions by CDR3 nucleotide sequence plus V segment. VDJmatch was used to annotate antigen specificity against VDJdb, with one amino acid substitution in CDR3 allowed. Each CDR3 protein sequence appears as one entry after TCRdb reprocessed the reads, and no DNA is included. TCRdb, not the original authors, processed these V and J calls. This sample's clone table shows 500,000 to 700,000 distinct CDR3 sequences. The top ten clonotypes cover roughly 3.6% of the sample.

This sequence was found in a man aged 18 to 29 in good health. Donor details come from another sample of the same person, matched by shared clones. The sample consisted of blood T cells: a sorted CD56 or NKG2C T cell subset, CD4+ or CD8+ T cells, or bulk PBMC T cells (not recorded which). This sequence uses TRBV6-1 and TRBJ1-5. This receptor has the CDR3 CASKSGRGGQPQHF.